This T cell receptor (beta chain) was captured by sequencing in a study of blood T cell repertoires in COVID-19. Trimming stripped 0 bases from V and 1 base from J, with 7 bases between. The germline V gene has CDR1 GTSNPN and CDR2 SVGIG (reference sequence). The CDR3 spans 14 residues. Repertoires were generated with immunoSEQ multiplex PCR, while TCRdb's copy carries only in-frame clones and drops some. The data hold about 96,000 clones, with 70% to 85% observed a single time. The material sequenced was peripheral blood. This chain connects TRBV30 to TRBJ1-5, with D perhaps TRBD1 (5 bases). The sequence came from an older woman with acute or convalescent COVID-19. CDR3 nucleotide sequence: TGTGCCTGGAGTGTACAGGTCAGCAATCAGCCCCAGCATTTT. This sequence encodes CAWSVQVSNQPQHF.